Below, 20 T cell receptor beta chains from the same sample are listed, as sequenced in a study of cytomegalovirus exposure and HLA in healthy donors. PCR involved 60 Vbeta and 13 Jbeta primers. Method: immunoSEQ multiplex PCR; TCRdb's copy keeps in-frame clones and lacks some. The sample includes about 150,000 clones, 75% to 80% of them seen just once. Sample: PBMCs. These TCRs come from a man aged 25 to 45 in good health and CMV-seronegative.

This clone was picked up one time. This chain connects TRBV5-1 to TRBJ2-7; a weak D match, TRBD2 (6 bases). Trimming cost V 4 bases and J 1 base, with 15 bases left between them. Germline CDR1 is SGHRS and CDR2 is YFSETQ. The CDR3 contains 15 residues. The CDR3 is CASSAGPGESYEQYF. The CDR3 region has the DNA TGCGCCAGCAGCGCGGGGCCGGGCGAATCCTACGAGCAGTACTTC.

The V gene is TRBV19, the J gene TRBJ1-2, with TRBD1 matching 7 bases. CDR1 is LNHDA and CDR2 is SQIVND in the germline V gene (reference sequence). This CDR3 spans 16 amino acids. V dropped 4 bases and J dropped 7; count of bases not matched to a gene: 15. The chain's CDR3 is CASSTSGQLLSGGYTF. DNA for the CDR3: TGTGCCAGTAGTACGTCGGGACAGCTTCTAAGCGGTGGCTACACCTTC.

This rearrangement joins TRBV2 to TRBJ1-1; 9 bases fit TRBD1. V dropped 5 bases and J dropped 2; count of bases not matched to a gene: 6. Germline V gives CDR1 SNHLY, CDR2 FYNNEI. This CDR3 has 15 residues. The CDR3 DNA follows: TGTGCCAGCAGTACCAGTACAGGGGGCAACACTGAAGCTTTCTTT. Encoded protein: CASSTSTGGNTEAFF.

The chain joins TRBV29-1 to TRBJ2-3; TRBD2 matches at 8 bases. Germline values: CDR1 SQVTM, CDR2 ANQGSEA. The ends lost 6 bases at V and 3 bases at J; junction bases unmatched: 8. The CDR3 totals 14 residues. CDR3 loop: CSVVERGWTDTQYF. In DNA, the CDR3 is TGCAGCGTCGTGGAGCGGGGGTGGACAGATACGCAGTATTTT.

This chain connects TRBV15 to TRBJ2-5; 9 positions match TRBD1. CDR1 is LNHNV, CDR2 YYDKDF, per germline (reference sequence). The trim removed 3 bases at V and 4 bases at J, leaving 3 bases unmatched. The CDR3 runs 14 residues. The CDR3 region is CATSSYRGPETQYF. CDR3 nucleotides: TGTGCCACCAGCAGTTACAGGGGGCCAGAGACCCAGTACTTC.

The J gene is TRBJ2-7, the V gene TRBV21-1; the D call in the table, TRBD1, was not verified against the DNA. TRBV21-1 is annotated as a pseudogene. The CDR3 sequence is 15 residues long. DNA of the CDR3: TGTGCAGCCCTGGCAGGGGAAGAAAGCTCCTACGAGCAGTACTTC. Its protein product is CAALAGEESSYEQYF.

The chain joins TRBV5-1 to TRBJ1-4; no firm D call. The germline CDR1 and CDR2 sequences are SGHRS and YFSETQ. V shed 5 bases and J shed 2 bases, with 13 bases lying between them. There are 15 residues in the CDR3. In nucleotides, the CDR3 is TGCGCCAGCAGAGACGGGGTAGCCACTAATGAAAAACTGTTTTTT. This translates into CASRDGVATNEKLFF.

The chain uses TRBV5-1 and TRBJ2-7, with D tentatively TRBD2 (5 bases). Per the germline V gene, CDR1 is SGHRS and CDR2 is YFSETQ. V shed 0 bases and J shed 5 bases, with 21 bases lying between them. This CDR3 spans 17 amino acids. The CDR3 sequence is CASSLVAPPGTPHEQYF. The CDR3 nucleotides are TGCGCCAGCAGCTTGGTAGCCCCTCCGGGAACCCCCCACGAGCAGTACTTC.

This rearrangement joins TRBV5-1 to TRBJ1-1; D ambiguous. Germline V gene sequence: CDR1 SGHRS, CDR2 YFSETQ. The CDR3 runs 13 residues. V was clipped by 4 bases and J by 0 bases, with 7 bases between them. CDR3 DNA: TGCGCCAGCAGCCGGTCTTTGAACACTGAAGCTTTCTTT. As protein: CASSRSLNTEAFF.

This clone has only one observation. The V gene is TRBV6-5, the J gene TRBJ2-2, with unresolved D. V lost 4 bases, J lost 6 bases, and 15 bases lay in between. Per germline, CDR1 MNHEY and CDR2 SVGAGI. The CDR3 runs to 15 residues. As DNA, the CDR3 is TGTGCCAGCAGTTCTCAAGCTAGTGGTGCCGGGGAGCTGTTTTTT. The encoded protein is CASSSQASGAGELFF.

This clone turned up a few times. CDR3 DNA: TGTGCCAGCAGTGCACTAGCGGGAGAGACCCAGTACTTC. Translation: CASSALAGETQYF. The gene calls are TRBV6-5 and TRBJ2-5; 9 bases fit TRBD2. Germline V CDR1 and CDR2: MNHEY, SVGAGI. The CDR3 contains 13 residues. The ends lost 5 bases at V and 4 bases at J; junction bases unmatched: 2.

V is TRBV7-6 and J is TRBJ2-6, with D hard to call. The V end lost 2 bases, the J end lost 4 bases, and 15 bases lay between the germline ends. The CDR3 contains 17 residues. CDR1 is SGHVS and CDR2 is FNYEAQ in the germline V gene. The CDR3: CASSLNSDPRGANVLTF. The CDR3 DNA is TGTGCCAGCAGCTTAAACTCCGATCCCCGCGGGGCCAACGTCCTGACTTTC.

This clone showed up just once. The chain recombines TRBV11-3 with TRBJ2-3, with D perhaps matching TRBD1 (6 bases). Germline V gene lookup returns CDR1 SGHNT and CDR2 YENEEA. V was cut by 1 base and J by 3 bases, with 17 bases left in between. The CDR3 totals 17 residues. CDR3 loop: CASSLVKGQGITDTQYF. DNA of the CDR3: TGTGCCAGCAGCTTAGTTAAAGGGCAGGGGATAACAGATACGCAGTATTTT.

CDR3 amino acids: CASRATGQETQYF. CDR3 bases: TGTGCCAGCAGGGCGACAGGGCAAGAGACCCAGTACTTC. The chain joins TRBV27 to TRBJ2-5; the match to TRBD1 covers 7 bases. Per germline, CDR1 MNHEY and CDR2 SMNVEV (reference sequence). Germline trimming cut 6 bases from V and 2 bases from J; bases unmatched to any gene: 3. The CDR3 loop spans 13 amino acids.

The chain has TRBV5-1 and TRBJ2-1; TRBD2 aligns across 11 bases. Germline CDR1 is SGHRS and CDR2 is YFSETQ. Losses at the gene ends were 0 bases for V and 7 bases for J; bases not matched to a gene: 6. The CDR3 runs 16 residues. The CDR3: CASSLVAGGSGNEQFF. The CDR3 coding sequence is TGCGCCAGCAGCTTGGTAGCGGGAGGGTCCGGTAATGAGCAGTTCTTC.

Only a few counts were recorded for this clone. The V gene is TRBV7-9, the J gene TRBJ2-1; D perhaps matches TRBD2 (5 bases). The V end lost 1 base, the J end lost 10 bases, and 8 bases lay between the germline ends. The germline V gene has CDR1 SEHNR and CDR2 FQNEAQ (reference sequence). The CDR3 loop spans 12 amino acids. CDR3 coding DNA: TGTGCCAGCAGCTTAGGAAGGGAGGAGCAGTTCTTC. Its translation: CASSLGREEQFF.

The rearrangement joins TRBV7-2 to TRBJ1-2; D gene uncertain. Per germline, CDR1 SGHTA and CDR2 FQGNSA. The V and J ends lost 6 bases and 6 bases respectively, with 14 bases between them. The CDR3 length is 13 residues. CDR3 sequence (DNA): TGTGCCAGCAGTTCCTACTCGGGGAATGGCTACACCTTC. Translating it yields CASSSYSGNGYTF.

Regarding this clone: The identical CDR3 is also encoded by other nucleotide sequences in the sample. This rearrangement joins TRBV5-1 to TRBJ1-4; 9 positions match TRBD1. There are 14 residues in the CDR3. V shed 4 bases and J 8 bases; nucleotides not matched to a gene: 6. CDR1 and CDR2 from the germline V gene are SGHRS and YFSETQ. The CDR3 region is CASSPGTGSEKLFF. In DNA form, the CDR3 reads TGCGCCAGCAGCCCCGGGACAGGGTCGGAAAAACTGTTTTTT.

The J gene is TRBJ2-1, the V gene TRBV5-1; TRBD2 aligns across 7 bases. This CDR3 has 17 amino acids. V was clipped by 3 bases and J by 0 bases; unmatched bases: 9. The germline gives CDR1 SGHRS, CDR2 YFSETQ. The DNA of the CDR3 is TGCGCCAGCAGCTCTGGACTAGGCCTAAGCTCCTACAATGAGCAGTTCTTC. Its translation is CASSSGLGLSSYNEQFF.

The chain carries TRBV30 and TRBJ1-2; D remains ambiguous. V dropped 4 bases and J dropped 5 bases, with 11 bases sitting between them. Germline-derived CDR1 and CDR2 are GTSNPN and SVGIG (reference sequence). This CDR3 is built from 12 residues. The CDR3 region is CAWMGVEYGYTF. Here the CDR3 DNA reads TGTGCCTGGATGGGCGTTGAGTATGGCTACACCTTC.